This entry lists 21 T cell receptor beta chains sequenced from one sample in a study of kidney transplant recipient with SARS-CoV-2 infection. One entry per CDR3 protein results from TCRdb running MiXCR on the reads. This sample carries 200,000 to 300,000 distinct CDR3 sequences, less than 35% of them seen once, and the ten largest clones take almost 7.5%. This material consisted of a blood sample, taken at baseline and between days 110 and 120 from a kidney transplant recipient. These TCRs come from a young adult male patient who had COVID-19 and was a kidney transplant recipient. Some of the T cells may derive from the graft donor.

Concerning this clonotype: Possible read error: a much larger clone is one base away. The V and J genes are TRBV6-2 or TRBV6-3 and TRBJ1-1; D is perhaps TRBD1 (5 bases). This CDR3 region has 13 residues. Germline-derived CDR1 and CDR2 are MNHEY and SVGEGT. Deletions cut 11 bases from V and 6 bases from J, with 19 bases between. The CDR3, as DNA: TGTGCCGGCGGTTGGTCGGGGCTGGCTGAAGCTTTCTTT. As protein: CAGGWSGLAEAFF.

This clonotype showed up just once. A much larger clone lies one base from this, so it may be a read error. This chain connects TRBV3-1 to TRBJ1-4; TRBD1 agrees at 11 bases. The CDR3 is 15 amino acids. CDR1 is LGHDT, CDR2 YNNKEL, per germline (reference sequence). The CDR3 DNA sequence: TGTGCCAACAGCCAACGGACAGGGGGCCATGAAAAACTGTTTTTT. Its translation is CANSQRTGGHEKLFF.

Comment on this clonotype: This sequence may be a read error, since a much larger clone differs from it by one base. This sequence joins TRBV5-6 and TRBJ2-5, with D possibly being TRBD1 (5 bases). The J call may be faulty, since TRBJ2-1 better matches the DNA end. The CDR3 contains 16 residues. The germline CDR1 and CDR2 sequences are SGHDT and YYEEEE. The CDR3, as DNA: TGTGCCAGCAGTTCTGTGCAGGGTTCAGCCTACAATGAGCAGTTCTTC. It codes for CASSSVQGSAYNEQFF.

This clonotype was seen once. A much bigger clone sits one base away, suggesting this may be a read error. In nucleotides, the CDR3 is TGTGCCAGTAGCCCGAGGACGTACAGAAACACCATATATTTT. This sequence encodes CASSPRTYRNTIYF. The V and J genes are TRBV19 and TRBJ1-3, with unresolved D. Trimming shortened V by 6 bases and J by 5 bases, and 14 bases separated the two germline ends. Looked up from germline, CDR1 is LNHDA and CDR2 is SQIVND (reference sequence). The CDR3 contains 14 residues.

This chain connects TRBV10-1 to TRBJ2-1, with 11 bases lining up with TRBD2. The CDR3 is 20 amino acids. CDR1 and CDR2 (germline): WNHNN, SYGVQD (reference sequence). V trimming: 4 bases; J trimming: 4 bases; junction bases outside the gene matches: 18. CDR3: CASSGDRSDPGLADYNEQFF. The DNA of the CDR3 is TGCGCCAGCAGTGGGGACAGATCTGATCCGGGACTAGCGGATTACAATGAGCAGTTCTTC.

The sample holds many counts of this clonotype. It is unclear where the CDR3 begins or ends on the DNA, so no DNA is shown, and the CDR3 is as TCRdb lists it. This chain joins TRBV7-5 and TRBJ1-2. TRBV7-5 is a pseudogene locus. The CDR3 is made up of 19 amino acids, end residues included. CDR3 protein: CISVPERPSEVGKTYGYTF.

This clonotype was detected many times. The rearrangement links TRBV19 to TRBJ2-1; D unclear. Trimming removed 1 base at V and 0 bases at J, with 7 bases between. This CDR3 region has 15 residues. CDR1 is LNHDA and CDR2 is SQIVND in the germline V gene (reference sequence). The CDR3 DNA follows: TGTGCCAGTAGTATAGGGCTTTACTCCTACAATGAGCAGTTCTTC. Amino acid sequence: CASSIGLYSYNEQFF.

The table lists this clonotype with many counts. The J gene is TRBJ2-2, the V gene TRBV3-1, with 12 bases identical to TRBD2. V gave up 1 base and J gave up 3 bases; unmatched junction bases: 6. This CDR3 is 18 amino acids long. The germline CDR1 and CDR2 sequences are LGHDT and YNNKEL (reference sequence). The CDR3 nucleotides read TGTGCCAGCAGCCAAGCTTTGAGACTAGCGGGAGACACCGGGGAGCTGTTTTTT. It codes for CASSQALRLAGDTGELFF.

V and J are TRBV5-8 and TRBJ2-3; D might be TRBD1 or TRBD2, each matching 5 bases. Between the trimmed V and J ends, which lost 7 bases and 2 bases, there was a span of 14 bases. The CDR3 spans 14 residues. Germline V gives CDR1 SGHTS, CDR2 YDEGEE. The CDR3 nucleotides are TGTGCCAGCGACCGGGGCAGGGTCACAGATACGCAGTATTTT. Residues: CASDRGRVTDTQYF.

Concerning this clonotype: It may be a read error: a sequence one base away is much more abundant. This chain uses TRBV7-2 with TRBJ1-4; D not resolved. The germline V gene has CDR1 SGHTA and CDR2 FQGNSA. The V end was cut by 10 bases, the J end by 4 bases, with 16 bases between. The CDR3 length is 14 residues. The CDR3 protein is CANKVSGGNEKLFF. As DNA, the CDR3 is TGTGCCAACAAAGTCAGTGGCGGTAATGAAAAACTGTTTTTT.

With respect to this clonotype: Relative to the germline gene, one junction end is altered; a read error may explain this. This sequence joins TRBV7-8 and TRBJ1-2; D is undetermined. Germline V lookup: CDR1 SGHVS, CDR2 FQNEAQ. The length of the CDR3 is 17 residues. CDR3 bases: TGTGCCAGCAGCGAAGCAAAGTCTACCCGAAAGACCTATGGCTGCACCTTC. It yields the protein CASSEAKSTRKTYGCTF.

This clonotype was counted many times. This rearrangement joins TRBV7-9 to TRBJ2-3, with D hard to call. From germline, CDR1 is SEHNR and CDR2 FQNEAQ (reference sequence). V shed 1 base and J shed 4 bases, with 6 bases lying between them. This CDR3 spans 13 amino acids. CDR3 sequence: CASSLDAADTQYF. Written as DNA, the CDR3 is TGTGCCAGCAGCTTAGATGCGGCAGATACGCAGTATTTT.

This clonotype occurred many times. This chain joins TRBV12-5 and TRBJ2-7; the D gene could be TRBD1 or TRBD2 (5 bases each). CDR1 and CDR2 from the germline V gene are LGHNT and FRNRAP. Trimming cost V 0 bases and J 5 bases, with 17 bases left between them. The CDR3 loop spans 16 amino acids. CDR3 loop: CASGLVSGAGMNEQYF. DNA for the CDR3: TGTGCTAGTGGTTTGGTATCCGGGGCTGGAATGAACGAGCAGTACTTC.

There are many counts of this clonotype. CDR3 amino acids: CASSLGQEGNTIYF. The CDR3 nucleotides are TGCGCCAGCAGCTTAGGACAGGAGGGAAACACCATATATTTT. The chain employs TRBV5-1 and TRBJ1-3; 7 bases agree with TRBD1. The CDR3 consists of 14 residues. Germline V lookup: CDR1 SGHRS, CDR2 YFSETQ. V shed 2 bases and J 4 bases; nucleotides not matched to a gene: 3. The whole variable domain, filled in from reference TRBV5-1 and TRBJ1-3, reads KAGVTQTPRYLIKTRGQQVTLSCSPISGHRSVSWYQQTPGQGLQFLFEYFSETQRNKGNFPGRFSGRQFSNSRSEMNVSTLELGDSALYLCASSLGQEGNTIYFGEGSWLTVV.

There are a few counts of this clonotype. This chain joins TRBV9 and TRBJ2-1; D is uncertain. Trimming shortened V by 4 bases and J by 0 bases, and 11 bases separated the two germline ends. This CDR3 region has 15 residues. The V gene's germline CDR1 is SGDLS and CDR2 YYNGEE. The CDR3 spells CASSTSRVSYNEQFF. The CDR3 DNA follows: TGTGCCAGCAGCACTTCTAGAGTCTCCTACAATGAGCAGTTCTTC.

This clonotype came up once. This chain links TRBV28 with TRBJ1-2; D not certain. The CDR3 contains 13 residues. The V gene lost 10 bases and the J gene lost 5 bases, with 17 bases spanning the gap. Germline V gives CDR1 MDHEN, CDR2 SYDVKM. In DNA form, the CDR3 reads TGTGCCACCGGGAACAGCGCTGGGTATGGCTACACCTTC. Its protein is CATGNSAGYGYTF.

This clonotype was found many times. The J gene is TRBJ2-7, the V gene TRBV6-2 or TRBV6-3, with 8 bases aligning to TRBD2. Per germline, CDR1 MNHEY and CDR2 SVGEGT. V lost 8 bases to trimming and J lost 2 bases; unmatched junction nucleotides: 14. This CDR3 has 16 amino acids. Here the CDR3 DNA reads TGTGCCAGCGCGGGGGTCAGAATAGCGGGGACCTACGAGCAGTACTTC. Its protein is CASAGVRIAGTYEQYF.

This clonotype was counted at least ten times. This chain joins TRBV2 and TRBJ1-1; D ambiguous. V was cut by 3 bases and J by 1 base, with 6 bases left in between. Germline CDR1 SNHLY, CDR2 FYNNEI. This CDR3 has 13 amino acids. The CDR3 nucleotides are TGTGCCAGCAGTGAGATCAAGAACACTGAAGCTTTCTTT. The encoded protein is CASSEIKNTEAFF.

This clonotype was observed at least ten times. This rearrangement joins TRBV5-1 to TRBJ1-2; the D is unclear. Germline V gene lookup returns CDR1 SGHRS and CDR2 YFSETQ. V was pared by 7 bases and J by 4 bases, with 23 bases between. The CDR3 has 16 amino acids. CDR3 DNA: TGCGCCAGCTTACGATTATCGGTTCGAAAGACCTATGGCTACACCTTC. Translated, it gives CASLRLSVRKTYGYTF. Full variable domain (remainder filled in from reference TRBV5-1 and TRBJ1-2): KAGVTQTPRYLIKTRGQQVTLSCSPISGHRSVSWYQQTPGQGLQFLFEYFSETQRNKGNFPGRFSGRQFSNSRSEMNVSTLELGDSALYLCASLRLSVRKTYGYTFGSGTRLTVV.

This clonotype was detected many times. The chain carries TRBV20-1 and TRBJ1-2; no firm D call. The V and J ends lost 5 bases and 4 bases respectively, with 23 bases between them. Germline V gives CDR1 DFQATT, CDR2 SNEGSKA (reference sequence). This CDR3 region has 16 residues. The CDR3, as DNA: TGCAGTGCTTCAGGACGGCTGTTTCGAAAGACCTATGGCTACACCTTC. Its protein is CSASGRLFRKTYGYTF.

Many counts were recorded for this clonotype. The chain is built from TRBV5-1 and TRBJ2-2; D ambiguous. The CDR3 runs to 12 residues. Trimming took off 4 bases at V and 8 bases at J, with 9 bases between the two ends. Per germline, CDR1 SGHRS and CDR2 YFSETQ. The CDR3 coding sequence is TGCGCCAGCAGCCCCTCACAAGGGGAGCTGTTTTTT. Amino acids: CASSPSQGELFF.